These 25 T cell receptor beta chains originate from one sample sequenced in a study of blood T cell repertoires in COVID-19. Data came from immunoSEQ multiplex PCR; TCRdb stores just in-frame clones and leaves some out. The sample gives about 270,000 clones, roughly nine tenths of which show up once; around 2% is in the top ten. The sequenced sample consisted of PBMCs or T cells enriched from blood (not recorded which). The receptors here all came from a woman between 18 and 29 years old who had recovered from COVID-19.

This clone was detected once. The chain has TRBV7-9 and TRBJ1-1, with a possible D match to TRBD1 (5 bases). The CDR3 is 13 residues long. The V and J ends lost 7 bases and 4 bases respectively, with 13 bases between them. Germline V lookup: CDR1 SEHNR, CDR2 FQNEAQ (reference sequence). CDR3 bases: TGTGCCAGCATATCGTTGGGGCCCACTGAAGCTTTCTTT. It yields the protein CASISLGPTEAFF.

This clone was observed a single time. The chain has TRBV3-1 (or the pseudogene TRBV3-2) and TRBJ2-1, with TRBD2 matching over 7 bases. Germline values: CDR1 LGHDT, CDR2 YNNKEL (reference sequence). The CDR3 runs 16 residues. With V trimmed by 4 bases and J by 0 bases, 6 bases remained unmatched. The CDR3 region is CASSLLGGNSYNEQFF. The DNA of the CDR3 is TGTGCCAGCAGCCTTCTGGGGGGGAACTCCTACAATGAGCAGTTCTTC.

The rearrangement links TRBV18 to TRBJ2-3; D is undetermined. This CDR3 is 14 amino acids long. V was cut by 0 bases and J by 0 bases, with 4 bases left in between. In germline, CDR1 is KGHSH, CDR2 LQKENI. CDR3 nucleotide sequence: TGTGCCAGCTCACCACCGCAGAGCACAGATACGCAGTATTTT. Amino acids: CASSPPQSTDTQYF.

This clone was seen only once. The chain joins TRBV5-1 to TRBJ1-4; D perhaps matches TRBD1 (5 bases). The CDR3 is made up of 14 amino acids. Germline V gene sequence: CDR1 SGHRS, CDR2 YFSETQ. Trimming removed 4 bases at V and 3 bases at J, with 10 bases between. DNA for the CDR3: TGCGCCAGCAGCGCAGGGCCCTCTAATGAAAAACTGTTTTTT. It translates to CASSAGPSNEKLFF. Full variable domain (remainder filled in from reference TRBV5-1 and TRBJ1-4): KAGVTQTPRYLIKTRGQQVTLSCSPISGHRSVSWYQQTPGQGLQFLFEYFSETQRNKGNFPGRFSGRQFSNSRSEMNVSTLELGDSALYLCASSAGPSNEKLFFGSGTQLSVL.

The V gene is TRBV18, the J gene TRBJ1-1; 8 bases are a match to TRBD1. The CDR3 is made up of 16 amino acids. From germline, CDR1 is KGHSH and CDR2 LQKENI. V lost 2 bases, J lost 5 bases, and 10 bases stayed unmatched. Here the CDR3 DNA reads TGTGCCAGCTCACCATTAAGTACAGGGGGAAATACTGAAGCTTTCTTT. This encodes CASSPLSTGGNTEAFF.

V usage is TRBV3-1 (or the pseudogene TRBV3-2) and J usage is TRBJ2-3; 9 bases agree with TRBD2. The CDR3 extends over 17 amino acids. The trim removed 0 bases at V and 4 bases at J, leaving 8 bases unmatched. The germline V gene encodes CDR1 LGHDT and CDR2 YNNKEL (reference sequence). In nucleotides, the CDR3 is TGTGCCAGCAGCCAAGACCACCTAGCGGGGAGTCCAGATACGCAGTATTTT. As protein: CASSQDHLAGSPDTQYF.

This clone has just a few counts. This sample also contains other DNA sequences that code for the same CDR3. The rearrangement links TRBV9 to TRBJ2-1, with 13 bases that match TRBD2. The CDR3 is 16 residues long. CDR1 and CDR2 from the germline V gene are SGDLS and YYNGEE. After removal of 0 bases from V and 5 bases from J, the junction contained 2 bases not matched to a gene. The CDR3 reads CASSVGGLAGNNEQFF. The CDR3 nucleotides read TGTGCCAGCAGCGTAGGGGGACTAGCGGGGAACAATGAGCAGTTCTTC.

A note on this clone: Other DNA sequences from this sample encode an identical CDR3 as well. The chain is built from TRBV4-2 and TRBJ1-4; 10 bases are a match to TRBD1. The germline gives CDR1 LGHNA, CDR2 YNFKEQ. This CDR3 region has 15 residues. Trimming cost V 3 bases and J 7 bases; bases outside gene matches: 5. Here the CDR3 reads CASSQAGQGGEKLFF. CDR3 coding DNA: TGTGCCAGCAGCCAGGCTGGACAGGGGGGTGAAAAACTGTTTTTT.

The CDR3 region is CASSLYILGMGQGSYNEQFF. DNA for the CDR3: TGTGCCAGCAGCTTGTATATACTTGGGATGGGACAGGGATCCTACAATGAGCAGTTCTTC. The chain has TRBV5-8 and TRBJ2-1, with TRBD1 matching 9 bases. The V segment lost 1 base and the J segment 1 base; nucleotides outside the gene matches: 15. The germline V gene encodes CDR1 SGHTS and CDR2 YDEGEE. CDR3 length: 20 amino acids.

The chain carries TRBV5-1 and TRBJ2-6, with D perhaps TRBD1 (5 bases). V was trimmed by 4 bases and J by 2 bases, leaving 16 bases between them. This CDR3 spans 17 amino acids. Germline V gene lookup returns CDR1 SGHRS and CDR2 YFSETQ. The CDR3 coding sequence is TGCGCCAGCAGCGTACTCGCCCAGGGAACTGGGGCCAACGTCCTGACTTTC. Protein: CASSVLAQGTGANVLTF.

The chain combines TRBV19 with TRBJ2-1; TRBD2 matches at 10 bases. V lost 6 bases to trimming and J lost 6 bases; unmatched junction nucleotides: 2. CDR3 size: 13 residues. Looked up from germline, CDR1 is LNHDA and CDR2 is SQIVND (reference sequence). In DNA, the CDR3 is TGTGCCAGTAGCAGACTAGCGGGCAATGAGCAGTTCTTC. It specifies CASSRLAGNEQFF.

The chain recombines TRBV2 with TRBJ1-6; D is possibly TRBD1 (5 bases). This CDR3 region has 16 residues. The germline gives CDR1 SNHLY, CDR2 FYNNEI. Trimming shortened V by 1 base and J by 7 bases, and 14 bases separated the two germline ends. CDR3 nucleotides: TGTGCCAGCAGTGAAGAGACCGCGGGGCGGAATTCACCCCTCCACTTT. Its protein product is CASSEETAGRNSPLHF.

The chain uses TRBV25-1 and TRBJ2-6; D uncertain. This CDR3 spans 16 amino acids. Germline V CDR1 and CDR2: MGHDK, SYGVNS. Trimming left V 5 bases short and J 0 bases short, with 11 bases between. The CDR3 DNA sequence: TGTGCCAGCAGTCCTAGACTGGACTCTGGGGCCAACGTCCTGACTTTC. It encodes CASSPRLDSGANVLTF.

The chain has TRBV4-1 and TRBJ1-2; TRBD1 matches 8 bases. The germline CDR1 and CDR2 sequences are MGHRA and YSYEKL. The CDR3 length is 17 residues. The V gene end was trimmed by 3 bases and the J gene end by 3 bases; junction bases not matched to a gene: 12. The CDR3 region has the DNA TGCGCCAGCAGCCAGACCGGGACAGGACAGGTAGACTATGGCTACACCTTC. Translating it yields CASSQTGTGQVDYGYTF.

This chain connects TRBV3-1 (or the pseudogene TRBV3-2) to TRBJ1-2, with D unclear. The CDR3 contains 14 residues. V was pared by 4 bases and J by 4 bases, with 13 bases between. Germline-derived CDR1 and CDR2 are LGHDT and YNNKEL (reference sequence). Here the CDR3 reads CASSRGIRSYGYTF. CDR3 sequence (DNA): TGTGCCAGCAGCCGCGGGATCCGGAGCTATGGCTACACCTTC.

This clone was seen only a few times. The chain is built from TRBV7-9 and TRBJ1-2; a possible D gene is TRBD1 (5 bases). Trimming stripped 5 bases from V and 4 bases from J, with 14 bases between. There are 14 residues in the CDR3. Germline CDR1 reads SEHNR; CDR2 reads FQNEAQ (reference sequence). CDR3 sequence reads: CASSREEGSYGYTF. The CDR3 nucleotides read TGTGCCAGCAGCCGGGAGGAGGGGAGCTATGGCTACACCTTC.

This chain links TRBV19 with TRBJ1-6, with D unclear. The CDR3 extends over 11 amino acids. V lost 7 bases and J 14 bases, leaving 12 bases between the germline ends. Per germline, CDR1 LNHDA and CDR2 SQIVND (reference sequence). The CDR3 loop reads CASKSINTLHF. The CDR3, as DNA: TGTGCCAGTAAATCGATAAACACCCTCCACTTT.

J is TRBJ2-3 and V is TRBV9; tentative D call: TRBD1 (6 bases). Deletions cut 0 bases from V and 0 bases from J, with 8 bases between. Germline V gives CDR1 SGDLS, CDR2 YYNGEE. The CDR3 runs 15 residues. The CDR3 DNA reads as TGTGCCAGCAGCGTAGCTACAGGGAGCACAGATACGCAGTATTTT. This sequence encodes CASSVATGSTDTQYF.

V gene TRBV7-8 combines with J gene TRBJ1-3; D is unclear. The CDR3 is made up of 15 amino acids. Germline V CDR1 and CDR2: SGHVS, FQNEAQ. Trimming removed 0 bases at V and 1 base at J, with 7 bases between. The DNA for the CDR3 is TGTGCCAGCAGCTTAGCAACGGGGTCTGGAAACACCATATATTTT. Its protein product is CASSLATGSGNTIYF.

This chain connects TRBV6-5 to TRBJ1-5; 9 nucleotides agree with TRBD1. This CDR3 comprises 15 residues. Germline V gives CDR1 MNHEY, CDR2 SVGAGI. V shed 5 bases and J 6 bases; nucleotides not matched to a gene: 8. The CDR3 nucleotides are TGTGCCAGCAGTAGGGGGGGACAGGGTGGTCAGCCCCAGCATTTT. Protein: CASSRGGQGGQPQHF.

This chain links TRBV7-9 with TRBJ1-2; 11 bases are shared with TRBD1. This CDR3 has 15 amino acids. The germline CDR1 and CDR2 sequences are SEHNR and FQNEAQ (reference sequence). Trimming took 3 bases from V and 7 from J; bases not matched to a gene: 7. DNA of the CDR3: TGTGCCAGCAGCTTCCGGGACAGGGGGGTAGGTGGCTACACCTTC. Translated: CASSFRDRGVGGYTF.

J is TRBJ1-3 and V is TRBV11-2; D unclear. Germline V gene sequence: CDR1 SGHAT, CDR2 FQNNGV. There are 13 residues in the CDR3. With 3 bases removed from V and 4 bases from J, the gap between germline ends came to 7 bases. This chain's CDR3 is CASSFQAGNTIYF. CDR3 in DNA: TGTGCCAGCAGCTTCCAAGCAGGAAACACCATATATTTT.

This sequence joins TRBV27 and TRBJ2-7, with 7 bases that match TRBD1. Germline trimming cut 5 bases from V and 2 bases from J; bases unmatched to any gene: 12. The CDR3 covers 16 residues. Germline CDR1 MNHEY, CDR2 SMNVEV (reference sequence). CDR3 bases: TGTGCCAGCAGTACACAGAGACAGGGTCCACCCTACGAGCAGTACTTC. This translates into CASSTQRQGPPYEQYF.

V gene TRBV5-1 combines with J gene TRBJ2-5; 12 nucleotides line up with TRBD2. This CDR3 is built from 15 residues. The junction had 9 bases not matched to a gene; V was cut back by 7 bases and J by 5 bases. CDR1 is SGHRS and CDR2 is YFSETQ in the germline V gene. For the CDR3, the DNA is TGCGCCAGCGGCAGGACTAGCGGGGTGGGTGAGACCCAGTACTTC. Translating it yields CASGRTSGVGETQYF.

This chain connects TRBV29-1 to TRBJ2-5; 12 bases are a match to TRBD1. Germline V gives CDR1 SQVTM, CDR2 ANQGSEA. The CDR3 is made up of 17 amino acids. V was pared by 2 bases and J by 9 bases, with 16 bases of the junction left unmatched. CDR3 sequence (DNA): TGCAGCGTTGAAATGACGGGACAGGGGGCCCAAGTTGAGGCCCAGTACTTC. It encodes CSVEMTGQGAQVEAQYF.